Each of the 21 T cell receptor beta chains below was sequenced from the same sample in a study of T cells after yellow fever vaccination. Each CDR3 protein is one row after TCRdb ran MiXCR on the 5' RACE reads. The sample lists approximately 300,000 distinct CDR3 sequences; approximately 11% were seen once. The starting material was CD4+ T cells sorted from PBMCs, obtained 45 days after the yellow fever booster vaccination. These receptors were obtained from a man between 18 and 35 years old who received the YFV17D yellow fever vaccine.

The chain links TRBV12-3 or TRBV12-4 to TRBJ2-3; 12 bases are shared with TRBD2. The CDR3 is made up of 18 amino acids. J was trimmed by 2 bases and V by 3 bases; bases with no gene match: 9. CDR3 amino acids: CASSLGWTSGEDTDTQYF. The CDR3 coding sequence is TGTGCCAGCAGTTTGGGGTGGACTAGCGGGGAAGACACAGATACGCAGTATTTT.

This clonotype was detected a few times. The chain is built from TRBV5-1 and TRBJ1-1; the D gene is possibly TRBD1 (5 bases). The CDR3 totals 14 residues. Germline CDR1 SGHRS, CDR2 YFSETQ. V dropped 5 bases and J dropped 6 bases, with 17 bases sitting between them. The CDR3 nucleotides read TGCGCCAGCAGGGCGGACACTCAGGAGGCTGAAGCTTTCTTT. It translates to CASRADTQEAEAFF.

This clonotype came up once. CDR3 in DNA: TGTGCCAGCAGCCACGGGCGGGGGACTAGCACAGATACGCAGTATTTT. It yields the protein CASSHGRGTSTDTQYF. The rearrangement joins TRBV7-3 to TRBJ2-3, with 7 nucleotides matching TRBD2. The CDR3 totals 16 residues. Trimming took 5 bases from V and 0 from J; bases not matched to a gene: 8. Germline V gene sequence: CDR1 SGHTA, CDR2 FQGTGA.

The V gene is TRBV18, the J gene TRBJ2-7, with a tentative D call TRBD2 (5 bases). Trimming removed 6 bases at V and 3 bases at J, with 12 bases between. The CDR3 is 13 amino acids. Germline lookup yields CDR1 KGHSH and CDR2 LQKENI. The CDR3 region has the DNA TGTGCCAGCTCCCTGCGGGTCAGCTACGAGCAGTACTTC. Its protein is CASSLRVSYEQYF.

The rearrangement links TRBV7-3 to TRBJ1-1; D gene uncertain. From germline, CDR1 is SGHTA and CDR2 FQGTGA. V lost 8 bases and J 3 bases, leaving 13 bases between the germline ends. This CDR3 is 13 amino acids long. The CDR3 spells CASGEAVDTEAFF. The CDR3 region has the DNA TGTGCCAGCGGTGAGGCGGTCGACACTGAAGCTTTCTTT. The full variable domain, rest sourced from reference TRBV7-3 and TRBJ1-1, is GAGVSQTPSNKVTEKGKYVELRCDPISGHTALYWYRQSLGQGPEFLIYFQGTGAADDSGLPNDRFFAVRPEGSVSTLKIQRTERGDSAVYLCASGEAVDTEAFFGQGTRLTVV.

This clonotype was recorded at least ten times. This chain uses TRBV7-2 with TRBJ2-5, with 8 bases that match TRBD2. The CDR3 is made up of 15 amino acids. V trimming: 3 bases; J trimming: 7 bases; junction bases outside the gene matches: 10. Germline lookup yields CDR1 SGHTA and CDR2 FQGNSA. The CDR3 DNA is TGTGCCAGCAGCTTCTCGAGCGGGGGCTCGGGGACCCAGTACTTC. As protein: CASSFSSGGSGTQYF.

This clonotype was observed a handful of times. The CDR3 coding sequence is TGTGCCAGCTCACCACCTTCGTGGCGACAAGAGACCCAGTACTTC. This gives the protein CASSPPSWRQETQYF. The gene calls are TRBV18 and TRBJ2-5; D ambiguous. The CDR3 loop spans 15 amino acids. The germline V and J ends were trimmed by 0 bases and 2 bases, with 10 bases remaining between them. The germline CDR1 and CDR2 sequences are KGHSH and LQKENI.

The DNA for the CDR3 is TGTGCCAGCAGTGAAGCAGTAGCCGGCTACACCTTC. Protein: CASSEAVAGYTF. V gene TRBV6-1 combines with J gene TRBJ1-2; D uncertain. CDR3 length: 12 residues. Germline V gives CDR1 MNHNS, CDR2 SASEGT. V lost 0 bases to trimming and J lost 8 bases, with 7 bases between them.

There are many counts of this clonotype. The chain recombines TRBV4-2 with TRBJ1-4; 7 bases match TRBD1. The CDR3 spans 13 residues. CDR1 is LGHNA and CDR2 is YNFKEQ in the germline V gene. V lost 5 bases to trimming and J lost 8 bases; unmatched junction nucleotides: 5. The CDR3 loop is CASSEDRLEKLFF. CDR3 nucleotide sequence: TGTGCCAGCAGCGAGGACAGGCTGGAAAAACTGTTTTTT.

This clonotype was seen a handful of times. The chain recombines TRBV20-1 with TRBJ2-5; D ambiguous. Germline-derived CDR1 and CDR2 are DFQATT and SNEGSKA (reference sequence). The CDR3 loop spans 10 amino acids. The germline V and J ends were trimmed by 7 bases and 5 bases, with 8 bases remaining between them. CDR3 bases: TGCAGTGTAGGGTGGGAGACCCAGTACTTC. Translation: CSVGWETQYF.

The chain recombines TRBV20-1 with TRBJ1-4; TRBD1 aligns across 8 bases. Trimming cost V 6 bases and J 8 bases; bases outside gene matches: 8. Germline V gene sequence: CDR1 DFQATT, CDR2 SNEGSKA (reference sequence). The CDR3 sequence is 13 residues long. The CDR3 sequence is CSASTGGGEKLFF. The CDR3, as DNA: TGCAGTGCCAGCACAGGGGGAGGAGAAAAACTGTTTTTT.

The V and J genes are TRBV11-3 and TRBJ2-7; tentatively, D is TRBD2 (5 bases). V lost 4 bases and J 5 bases, leaving 12 bases between the germline ends. The germline V gene has CDR1 SGHNT and CDR2 YENEEA. The CDR3 loop spans 13 amino acids. The CDR3 sequence: CASSSPGTHEQYF. CDR3 bases: TGTGCCAGCAGCTCCCCGGGAACCCACGAGCAGTACTTC.

This clonotype was found a few times. This chain joins TRBV6-5 and TRBJ1-4, with D hard to call. The length of the CDR3 is 13 residues. V lost 6 bases to trimming and J lost 7 bases, with 12 bases between them. Germline V lookup: CDR1 MNHEY, CDR2 SVGAGI. The CDR3 nucleotides read TGTGCCAGCAGAAAGGGTTCGGGTGAAAAACTGTTTTTT. Its protein product is CASRKGSGEKLFF.

This clonotype was seen a few times. V is TRBV2 and J is TRBJ2-1, with 7 bases matching TRBD2. CDR1 SNHLY and CDR2 FYNNEI come from the germline V gene. The CDR3 length is 15 residues. V was pared by 8 bases and J by 4 bases, with 11 bases of the junction left unmatched. CDR3 protein: CASARQGGGYNEQFF. The CDR3 DNA reads TGTGCCAGCGCCCGCCAGGGCGGGGGATACAATGAGCAGTTCTTC.

The chain recombines TRBV4-2 with TRBJ2-3, with unresolved D. Germline lookup yields CDR1 LGHNA and CDR2 YNFKEQ. Trimming removed 0 bases from V and 1 base from J, with 5 bases in between. This CDR3 is built from 14 residues. The CDR3 region is CASSQDSGTDTQYF. The CDR3 coding sequence is TGTGCCAGCAGCCAAGATTCGGGCACAGATACGCAGTATTTT.

CDR3 nucleotides: TGTGCCACCAGTGATTCGGGGTTGGACTATGGCTACACCTTC. Translated, it gives CATSDSGLDYGYTF. The chain joins TRBV24-1 to TRBJ1-2, with D hard to call. The CDR3 runs to 14 residues. The V end lost 2 bases, the J end lost 3 bases, and 9 bases lay between the germline ends. CDR1 is KGHDR and CDR2 is SFDVKD in the germline V gene.

This clonotype was recorded many times. This sequence joins TRBV29-1 and TRBJ1-1, with 9 bases fitting TRBD1. Per the germline V gene, CDR1 is SQVTM and CDR2 is ANQGSEA. The junction had 7 bases not matched to a gene; V was cut back by 7 bases and J by 1 base. This CDR3 has 14 residues. The CDR3 bases are TGCAGCGCACCCCCGGGACAGGGGAACACTGAAGCTTTCTTT. Protein: CSAPPGQGNTEAFF. The full variable domain, rest sourced from reference TRBV29-1 and TRBJ1-1, is SAVISQKPSRDICQRGTSLTIQCQVDSQVTMMFWYRQQPGQSLTLIATANQGSEATYESGFVIDKFPISRPNLTFSTLTVSNMSPEDSSIYLCSAPPGQGNTEAFFGQGTRLTVV.

The CDR3 protein is CSAYGTPYNEQFF. CDR3 DNA sequence: TGCAGTGCATATGGGACACCCTACAATGAGCAGTTCTTC. The chain recombines TRBV20-1 with TRBJ2-1, with TRBD1 as a possible D gene (6 bases). This CDR3 is 13 amino acids long. V lost 6 bases and J 2 bases, leaving 11 bases between the germline ends. The V gene's germline CDR1 is DFQATT and CDR2 SNEGSKA (reference sequence).

The chain links TRBV5-6 to TRBJ2-7; TRBD2 aligns across 14 bases. This CDR3 is built from 15 residues. CDR1 is SGHDT, CDR2 YYEEEE, per germline. Losses at the gene ends were 5 bases for V and 7 bases for J; bases not matched to a gene: 8. The CDR3 DNA reads TGTGCCAGCAGTCGACTAGCGGGGGGGCCGCGAGAGCAGTACGTC. It specifies CASSRLAGGPREQYV.

This clonotype was seen only a few times. The genes are TRBV9 and TRBJ1-2; D is undetermined. The CDR3 length is 13 residues. Germline V gene lookup returns CDR1 SGDLS and CDR2 YYNGEE. The V end was cut by 3 bases, the J end by 4 bases, with 10 bases between. The CDR3 coding sequence is TGTGCCAGCAGCGCAGACACCTTCTATGGCTACACCTTC. Its protein is CASSADTFYGYTF.

The chain is built from TRBV19 and TRBJ1-1; 7 nucleotides agree with TRBD1. The length of the CDR3 is 14 residues. Germline V gives CDR1 LNHDA, CDR2 SQIVND (reference sequence). After removal of 1 base from V and 8 bases from J, the junction contained 7 bases not matched to a gene. The chain's CDR3 is CASSIAQGEKEAFF. CDR3 nucleotides: TGTGCCAGTAGTATAGCGCAGGGGGAAAAGGAAGCTTTCTTT.